This T cell receptor beta chain was captured in a study of T cells expressing NK-cell markers. Study-level information: The eight sequenced donors comprised seven who were HCMV-seropositive and one who was seronegative. Study-wide points: In four donors, dominant clonotypes made up roughly 28.3-65% of CD3+CD56-NKG2C+ cells. HCMV specificity of the expanded NKG2C+ T cell clones stayed unclear.

Regarding this clonotype: The antigen is unknown.

Template switching by 5'RACE with UMIs generated the TCR beta cDNA. TCRdb re-called the 5' RACE reads; one entry per CDR3 protein, DNA not given. The sample table includes more than 120,000 distinct CDR3 sequences. The CDR3 is made up of 16 amino acids. The rearrangement joins TRBV21-1 to TRBJ1-5. TRBV21-1 is classified as a pseudogene. The sequence came from a man between 18 and 29 years old in good health. The specimen sequenced was blood T cells: a sorted CD56 or NKG2C T cell subset, CD4+ or CD8+ T cells, or bulk PBMC T cells (not recorded which). The CDR3 here is CASSKSDLDSNQPQHF.